This T cell receptor beta chain emerged from a study of T cells in Graves' hyperthyroidism and ophthalmopathy. Amplified TCR beta CDR3 regions derived from RNA transcripts. First-round RT-PCR of the TCR CDR3 relied on the HTBI primer set. TCRdb processed the multiplex PCR reads anew with MiXCR; each CDR3 protein has one entry. The table has roughly 800,000 distinct CDR3 sequences, about 38% seen once. Findings of the study overall: Blood also carried most thyroid clonotypes expanded above 0.001. Ophthalmopathy, which appeared later, was predicted by the model a median 6.5 months before onset.

Turning to this clonotype: The antigen is unknown.

V lost 4 bases and J 4 bases, leaving 22 bases between the germline ends. Germline assignment: CDR1 SGHTA and CDR2 FQGNSA. The CDR3 contains 17 residues. This TCR was sampled from a man aged 18 to 29 with Graves' hyperthyroidism. The material sequenced was blood. The chain uses TRBV7-2 and TRBJ2-5; weak D call: TRBD1 (9 bases). The CDR3 loop reads CASSSGRGQGVGETQYF. In DNA form, the CDR3 reads TGTGCCAGCAGCTCCGGGAGGGGACAGGGCGTGGGAGAGACCCAGTACTTC.